The 8 T cell receptor beta chains given below trace back to one sample, sequenced in a study of regulatory T cells in long-lasting Graves disease. Time point meaning: persistent/refractory GD, antithyroid drugs over 5 years with positive TRAb. From PBMCs, RNA was extracted and then used to make the TCR library. HTBI primers from iRepertoire and Arm-PCR of CDR3 regions yielded the TCR beta libraries. TCRdb re-analysed the multiplex PCR reads in MiXCR, keeping a single row per CDR3 protein. This table has hundreds of thousands of distinct CDR3 sequences, around 30% appearing once. The sequences come from peripheral blood mononuclear cells (PBMCs), collected when the disease was refractory, from a patient treated with antithyroid drugs. All receptors come from a female donor with Graves disease.

The chain recombines TRBV29-1 with TRBJ1-6; 7 bases fit TRBD1. Germline V gene lookup returns CDR1 SQVTM and CDR2 ANQGSEA. Trimming removed 6 bases from V and 5 bases from J; junction bases left unmatched: 7. The CDR3 covers 14 residues. DNA for the CDR3: TGCAGCGTAGGAAACAGGGGCGATAATTCACCCCTCCACTTT. Amino acid sequence: CSVGNRGDNSPLHF.

This chain joins TRBV7-3 and TRBJ1-2; possibly TRBD1 for D (6 bases). Germline CDR1 is SGHTA and CDR2 is FQGTGA. The CDR3 has 14 residues. V was pared by 5 bases and J by 7 bases, with 17 bases between. The CDR3 here is CASSLTGSSSGYTF. CDR3 DNA: TGTGCCAGCAGCCTTACAGGGTCTTCTTCTGGCTACACCTTC.

In its sample, this clonotype was seen a few times. The chain is built from TRBV12-3 or TRBV12-4 and TRBJ2-7, with D possibly TRBD1 on 6 matching bases. This CDR3 has 16 amino acids. V was clipped by 3 bases and J by 7 bases, with 22 bases between them. CDR3 bases: TGTGCCAGCAGTTTTCTTCATCCGACAGGACCTGGGGAGCAGTACTTC. It encodes CASSFLHPTGPGEQYF.

This clonotype was seen a few times. The CDR3 region has the DNA TGTGCCATCAGTGAATGGTCGAGGGGGATCACTGAAGCTTTCTTT. As protein: CAISEWSRGITEAFF. The V and J genes are TRBV10-3 and TRBJ1-1; tentative D call: TRBD1 (6 bases). Trimming stripped 3 bases from V and 4 bases from J, with 15 bases between. The germline V gene encodes CDR1 ENHRY and CDR2 SYGVKD. This CDR3 is built from 15 residues.

This clonotype showed up many times. V gene TRBV9 combines with J gene TRBJ1-2; 7 bases fit TRBD1. Germline trimming cut 0 bases from V and 6 bases from J; bases unmatched to any gene: 11. The CDR3 runs to 16 residues. Germline-derived CDR1 and CDR2 are SGDLS and YYNGEE. The CDR3 DNA is TGTGCCAGCAGCGTAGTCTTCGGACAGGAGCTAGATGGCTACACCTTC. Translated, it gives CASSVVFGQELDGYTF.

On this clonotype: This may come from a read error, since a much larger clone is one base off. The rearrangement joins TRBV28 to TRBJ1-4; 9 bases agree with TRBD1. J was trimmed by 10 bases and V by 5 bases; bases with no gene match: 11. The CDR3 loop spans 15 amino acids. Germline lookup yields CDR1 MDHEN and CDR2 SYDVKM. CDR3: CASSTSGTGFGKLFF. Here the CDR3 DNA reads TGTGCCAGCAGTACCTCCGGGACAGGGTTTGGAAAACTGTTTTTT.

J is TRBJ2-2 and V is TRBV12-5, with D possibly being TRBD1 (6 bases). V shed 7 bases and J shed 1 base, with 22 bases lying between them. Germline V CDR1 and CDR2: LGHNT, FRNRAP. This CDR3 region has 18 residues. The CDR3 nucleotides read TGTGCTAGTGCCTCAACAACCGTCGGACAGAAGAACACCGGGGAGCTGTTTTTT. Translation gives CASASTTVGQKNTGELFF.

For this clonotype: A far larger clone lies a single base away; this is likely a read error. The chain recombines TRBV7-3 with TRBJ1-2; the D is unclear. This CDR3 spans 14 amino acids. Germline V gene sequence: CDR1 SGHTA, CDR2 FQGTGA. The CDR3 loop is CASSEYVGDYSYTF. The CDR3 coding sequence is TGTGCCAGCAGTGAATATGTGGGAGACTATAGCTACACCTTC.